This T cell receptor (beta chain) was sequenced in a study of CD8 T cells in ankylosing spondylitis. Study-wide results and caveats: Disease-linked clones were reportedly significantly enriched in matched ankylosing spondylitis synovial fluid. Within peripheral blood, clones linked to disease were CD8+ and relatively rare. Before this, some motif variants had been reported in reactive arthritis synovial fluid and blood. Typical of ankylosing spondylitis blood, it appeared, was a TCR beta motif of 7 or 8 highly homologous variants.

The germline gives CDR1 LGHNA, CDR2 YNFKEQ. The V end was cut by 8 bases, the J end by 5 bases, with 32 bases between. This CDR3 is built from 19 residues. This clonotype was seen a handful of times. Its antigen remains unknown. Libraries of TCR beta came from quantitative 5'-RACE with molecular barcodes. A single record per CDR3 protein comes from TCRdb applying MiXCR to the 5' RACE reads. The profile shows 700,000 to 1,000,000 distinct CDR3 sequences, 10% to 15% of them singletons. This clonotype was sampled from a male donor with ankylosing spondylitis. The chain is built from TRBV4-2 and TRBJ2-3, with D perhaps matching TRBD2 (6 bases). Sequencing input: blood, either unsorted or a sorted T cell fraction (not recorded which). The CDR3 is CASGRVGGQGGGVIDTQYF. The DNA for the CDR3 is TGTGCCAGCGGTAGGGTTGGAGGACAAGGAGGAGGGGTGATAGATACGCAGTATTTT.